These T cell receptor beta chains were read from a single sample in a study of monozygotic twins with inflammatory bowel disease. With the 5' RACE reads reprocessed, TCRdb shows one record per CDR3 protein and no DNA. This sample carries around 380,000 distinct CDR3 sequences, with approximately 2.3% going to the ten biggest clones. Sequenced material: blood. These receptors all come from a human donor with ulcerative colitis or Crohn's disease, or a healthy co-twin of an affected twin (not recorded which). The CDR3 runs from the conserved cysteine through the conserved F or W. Each record gives: CDR3 length, J gene, V gene, CDR3 protein.

>11|TRBJ1-1|TRBV12-3/TRBV12-4
CASSVYAEAFF
>14|TRBJ2-3|TRBV24-1
CATADFPSTDTQYF
>14|TRBJ2-3|TRBV5-4
CASSLGQGEGTQYF
>15|TRBJ1-2|TRBV13
CASSLGGTGIGGYTF
>14|TRBJ2-2|TRBV7-6
CASSSGLVVGELFF
>15|TRBJ2-1|TRBV15
CATRTRGLANNEQFF
>14|TRBJ2-5|TRBV5-4
CASRDRVSGETQYF
>13|TRBJ2-2|TRBV7-2
CASSARIDGELFF
>15|TRBJ2-5|TRBV10-2
CASSGSLLRGETQYF
>15|TRBJ2-7|TRBV7-9
CASSRGQETPYEQYF
>14|TRBJ1-1|TRBV7-9
CYPGPPDGPNGAFF
>13|TRBJ1-5|TRBV20-1
CSASISDSGPQHF
>12|TRBJ2-1|TRBV9
CASSVLWDEQFF
>12|TRBJ2-1|TRBV20-1
CSAHSQWGGQFF
>14|TRBJ2-7|TRBV11-2
CASSPRTASYEQYF
>12|TRBJ2-3|TRBV29-1
CSVDPVTDTQYF
>14|TRBJ1-5|TRBV6-1
CASQLNRVRQPQHF
>17|TRBJ2-7|TRBV7-8
CASSLEYGGSISDEQYF
>11|TRBJ1-4|TRBV7-9
CASSLGQKLFF
>16|TRBJ2-2|TRBV19
CASSILRERGTGELFF
>16|TRBJ2-3|TRBV7-9
CASSSPSSGLSDTQYF
>15|TRBJ1-3|TRBV6-5
CASSYSTTGGNTIYF
>15|TRBJ2-2|TRBV5-1
CASSLAGADTGELFF
>15|TRBJ2-2|TRBV19
CASRRTGIDTGELFF
>15|TRBJ1-2|TRBV7-2
CASSLRQDPAYGYTF
>13|TRBJ1-2|TRBV5-6
CASTGQQNYGYTF
>13|TRBJ2-3|TRBV20-1
CSHRLPHTDTQYF
>16|TRBJ2-1|TRBV3-1
CASSQAATRAYNEQFF
>16|TRBJ1-4|TRBV21-1
CASSKYKTATPEKLFF
>12|TRBJ2-2|TRBV9
CASSIEGRELFF
>14|TRBJ2-7|TRBV20-1
CSARNTMPRGEQYF
>13|TRBJ2-3|TRBV9
CASSVARTDTQYF
>13|TRBJ2-1|TRBV11-2
CASSFRQINEQFF
>16|TRBJ2-5|TRBV9
CASSVSERPDQETQYF
>15|TRBJ2-3|TRBV5-1
CASSQDRPLTDTQYF
>17|TRBJ2-7|TRBV5-1
CASSLDSSRGVSYEQYF
>15|TRBJ1-4|TRBV12-3/TRBV12-4
CASRQSGTGGEKLFF
>12|TRBJ1-2|TRBV29-1
CSVEGPNYGYTF
>16|TRBJ1-1|TRBV20-1
CRGDGQGRITNTEAFF
>14|TRBJ1-1|TRBV4-1
CASSQPGGGTEAFF
>17|TRBJ1-4|TRBV20-1
CSARDVRAKRPNEKLFF
>17|TRBJ2-1|TRBV7-2
CASSLPSSGRSNNEQFF
>16|TRBJ2-7|TRBV20-1
CSARDWAGGLSYEQYF
>15|TRBJ2-5|TRBV27
CASSLSLGLQETQYF
>18|TRBJ2-2|TRBV9
CASSVATSGRVKSGELFF
>14|TRBJ1-5|TRBV20-1
CSARDLDFDQPQHF
>18|TRBJ1-6|TRBV6-2/TRBV6-3
CASSVPGQVSSYNSPLHF
>18|TRBJ2-3|TRBV7-6
CASSSPLGLAVTTDTQYF
>14|TRBJ2-7|TRBV5-1
CASSLVPSPNEQYF
>18|TRBJ2-1|TRBV2
CASSAATAPLSSYNEQFF
>14|TRBJ2-1|TRBV12-3/TRBV12-4
CASSLSALAGEQFF
>19|TRBJ1-5|TRBV11-2
CASSHRQGMTLYSNQPQHF